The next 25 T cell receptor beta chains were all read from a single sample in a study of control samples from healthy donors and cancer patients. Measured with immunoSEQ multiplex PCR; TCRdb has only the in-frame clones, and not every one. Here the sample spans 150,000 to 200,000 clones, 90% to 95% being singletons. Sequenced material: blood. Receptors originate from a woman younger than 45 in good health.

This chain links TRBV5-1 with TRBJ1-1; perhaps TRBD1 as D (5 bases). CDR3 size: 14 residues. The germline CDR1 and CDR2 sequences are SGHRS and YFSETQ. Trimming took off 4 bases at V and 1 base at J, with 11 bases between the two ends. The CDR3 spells CASSLQVQNTEAFF. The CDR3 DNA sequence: TGCGCCAGCAGCCTACAGGTTCAGAACACTGAAGCTTTCTTT.

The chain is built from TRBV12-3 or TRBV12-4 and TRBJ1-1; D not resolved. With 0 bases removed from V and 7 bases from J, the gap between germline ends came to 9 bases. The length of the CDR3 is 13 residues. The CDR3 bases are TGTGCCAGCAGTTTAGCGGGAGGTAGTGAAGCTTTCTTT. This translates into CASSLAGGSEAFF.

The DNA of the CDR3 is TGTGCCAGCAGTTATCGGACAGGGGAGAAGGATCAGCCCCAGCATTTT. Protein product: CASSYRTGEKDQPQHF. The gene calls are TRBV6-9 and TRBJ1-5; TRBD1 aligns across 9 bases. V shed 2 bases and J 5 bases; nucleotides not matched to a gene: 7. The germline V gene has CDR1 MNHGY and CDR2 SVAAGI. The CDR3 covers 16 residues.

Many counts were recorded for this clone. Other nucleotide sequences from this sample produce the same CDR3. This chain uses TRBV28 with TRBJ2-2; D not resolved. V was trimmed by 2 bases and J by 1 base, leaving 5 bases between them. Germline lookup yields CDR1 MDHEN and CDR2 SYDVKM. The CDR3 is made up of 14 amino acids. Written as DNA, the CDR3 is TGTGCCAGCAGTTTAGTCGGGAACACCGGGGAGCTGTTTTTT. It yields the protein CASSLVGNTGELFF.

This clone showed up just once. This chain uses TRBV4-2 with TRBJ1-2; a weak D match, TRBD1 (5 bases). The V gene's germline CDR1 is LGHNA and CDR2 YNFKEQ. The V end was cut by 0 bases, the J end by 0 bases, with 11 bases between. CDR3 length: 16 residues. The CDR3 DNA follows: TGTGCCAGCAGCCAAGATCCCGGGACGACTAACTATGGCTACACCTTC. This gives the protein CASSQDPGTTNYGYTF.

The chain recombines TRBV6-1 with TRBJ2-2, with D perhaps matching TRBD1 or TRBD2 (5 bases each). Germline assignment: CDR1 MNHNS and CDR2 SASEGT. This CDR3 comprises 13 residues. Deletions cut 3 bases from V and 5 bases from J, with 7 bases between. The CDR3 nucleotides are TGTGCCAGCAGTGACAGGGAGACCGGGGAGCTGTTTTTT. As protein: CASSDRETGELFF.

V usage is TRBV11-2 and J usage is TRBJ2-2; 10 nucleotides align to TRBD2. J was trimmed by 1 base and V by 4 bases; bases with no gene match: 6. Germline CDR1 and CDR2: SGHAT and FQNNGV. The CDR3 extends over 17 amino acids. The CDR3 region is CASSSGRTSGNTGELFF. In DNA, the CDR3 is TGTGCCAGCAGCTCCGGAAGGACTAGCGGGAACACCGGGGAGCTGTTTTTT.

The chain's CDR3 is CASSWGQGAQYF. For the CDR3, the DNA is TGCGCCAGCAGCTGGGGACAGGGGGCCCAGTACTTC. The chain has TRBV5-1 and TRBJ2-5; TRBD1 matches at 11 bases. This CDR3 has 12 amino acids. The V gene's germline CDR1 is SGHRS and CDR2 YFSETQ. J was trimmed by 9 bases and V by 3 bases; bases with no gene match: 1. Looking up the rest from reference TRBV5-1 and TRBJ2-5 gives the full variable domain: KAGVTQTPRYLIKTRGQQVTLSCSPISGHRSVSWYQQTPGQGLQFLFEYFSETQRNKGNFPGRFSGRQFSNSRSEMNVSTLELGDSALYLCASSWGQGAQYFGPGTRLLVL.

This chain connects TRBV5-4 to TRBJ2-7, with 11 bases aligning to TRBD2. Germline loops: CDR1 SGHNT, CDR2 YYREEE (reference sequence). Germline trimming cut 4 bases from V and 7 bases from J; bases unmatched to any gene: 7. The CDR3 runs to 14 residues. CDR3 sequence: CASSHSGRAGEQYF. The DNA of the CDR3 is TGTGCCAGCAGCCATAGCGGGAGGGCGGGGGAGCAGTACTTC.

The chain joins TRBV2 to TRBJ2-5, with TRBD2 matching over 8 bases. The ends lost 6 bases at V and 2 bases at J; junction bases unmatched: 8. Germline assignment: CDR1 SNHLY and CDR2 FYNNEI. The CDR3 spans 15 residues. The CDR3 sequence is CASRNGASGQETQYF. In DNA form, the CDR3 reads TGTGCCAGCAGAAATGGGGCTAGCGGGCAAGAGACCCAGTACTTC. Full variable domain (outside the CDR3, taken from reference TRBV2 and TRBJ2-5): EPEVTQTPSHQVTQMGQEVILRCVPISNHLYFYWYRQILGQKVEFLVSFYNNEISEKSEIFDDQFSVERPDGSNFTLKIRSTKLEDSAMYFCASRNGASGQETQYFGPGTRLLVL.

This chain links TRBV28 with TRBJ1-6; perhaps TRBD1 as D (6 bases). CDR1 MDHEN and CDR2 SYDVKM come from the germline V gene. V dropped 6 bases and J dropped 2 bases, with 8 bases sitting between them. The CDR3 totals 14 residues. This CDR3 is CASRGTPYNSPLHF. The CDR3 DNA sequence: TGTGCCAGCAGGGGGACACCCTATAATTCACCCCTCCACTTT.

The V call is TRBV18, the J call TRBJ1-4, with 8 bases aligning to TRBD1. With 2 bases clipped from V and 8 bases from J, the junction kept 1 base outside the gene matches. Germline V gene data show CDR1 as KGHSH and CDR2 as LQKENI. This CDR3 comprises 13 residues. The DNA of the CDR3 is TGTGCCAGCTCACCAAACAGGGGGGAAAAACTGTTTTTT. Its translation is CASSPNRGEKLFF.

CDR3 sequence: CASSLTGTSEAFF. CDR3 nucleotide sequence: TGTGCCAGCAGCTTAACCGGGACATCGGAGGCTTTCTTT. The chain employs TRBV7-3 and TRBJ1-1; D is perhaps TRBD1 (6 bases). Germline V gene sequence: CDR1 SGHTA, CDR2 FQGTGA. Trimming left V 0 bases short and J 11 bases short, with 13 bases between. This CDR3 is 13 amino acids long.

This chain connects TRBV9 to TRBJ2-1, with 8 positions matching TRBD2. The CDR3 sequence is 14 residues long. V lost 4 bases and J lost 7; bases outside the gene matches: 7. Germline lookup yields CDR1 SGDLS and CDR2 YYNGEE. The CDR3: CASSTSGTSNEQFF. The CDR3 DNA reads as TGTGCCAGCAGCACATCCGGGACTAGTAATGAGCAGTTCTTC.

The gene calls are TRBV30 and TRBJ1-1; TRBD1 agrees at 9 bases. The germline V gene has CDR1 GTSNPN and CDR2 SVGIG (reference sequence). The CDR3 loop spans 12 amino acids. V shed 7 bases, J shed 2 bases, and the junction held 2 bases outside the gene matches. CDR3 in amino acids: CALQGANTEAFF. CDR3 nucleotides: TGTGCCTTACAGGGGGCTAACACTGAAGCTTTCTTT. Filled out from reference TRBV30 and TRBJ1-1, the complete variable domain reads SQTIHQWPATLVQPVGSPLSLECTVEGTSNPNLYWYRQAAGRGLQLLFYSVGIGQISSEVPQNLSASRPQDRQFILSSKKLLLSDSGFYLCALQGANTEAFFGQGTRLTVV.

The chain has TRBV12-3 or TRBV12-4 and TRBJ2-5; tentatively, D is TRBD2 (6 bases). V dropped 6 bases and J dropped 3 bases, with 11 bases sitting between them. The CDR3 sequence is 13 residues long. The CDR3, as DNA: TGTGCCAGCAGGTCGGGGAGGAAAGAGACCCAGTACTTC. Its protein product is CASRSGRKETQYF.

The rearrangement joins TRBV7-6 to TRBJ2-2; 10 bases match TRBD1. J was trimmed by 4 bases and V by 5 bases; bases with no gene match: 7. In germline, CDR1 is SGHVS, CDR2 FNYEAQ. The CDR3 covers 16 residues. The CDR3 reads CASSTRQGAVTGELFF. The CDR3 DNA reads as TGTGCCAGCAGCACGAGACAGGGGGCGGTCACCGGGGAGCTGTTTTTT.

CDR3 amino acids: CASSPGQGADTQYF. The CDR3 region has the DNA TGTGCCAGCAGCCCCGGACAGGGCGCAGATACGCAGTATTTT. The genes are TRBV4-2 and TRBJ2-3, with 8 bases that match TRBD1. Germline CDR1 reads LGHNA; CDR2 reads YNFKEQ. V dropped 4 bases and J dropped 4; count of bases not matched to a gene: 4. This CDR3 region has 14 residues.

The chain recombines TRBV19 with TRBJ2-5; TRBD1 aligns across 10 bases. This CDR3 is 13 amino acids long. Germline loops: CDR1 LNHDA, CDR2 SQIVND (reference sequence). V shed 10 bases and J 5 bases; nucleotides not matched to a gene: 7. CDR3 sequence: CATPDRGRETQYF. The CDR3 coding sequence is TGTGCCACCCCGGACAGGGGGAGGGAGACCCAGTACTTC.

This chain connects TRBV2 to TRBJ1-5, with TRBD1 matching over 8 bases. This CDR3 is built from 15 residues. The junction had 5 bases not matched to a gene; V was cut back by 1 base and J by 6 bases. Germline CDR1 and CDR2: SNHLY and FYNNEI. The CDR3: CASSEGTGRGQPQHF. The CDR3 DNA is TGTGCCAGCAGTGAAGGGACAGGGAGGGGTCAGCCCCAGCATTTT.

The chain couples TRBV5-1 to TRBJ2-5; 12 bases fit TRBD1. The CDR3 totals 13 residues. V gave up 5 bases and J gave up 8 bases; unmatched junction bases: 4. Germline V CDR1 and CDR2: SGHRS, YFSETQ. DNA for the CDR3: TGCGCCAGCAGACCGGGACAGGGGGCAACCCAGTACTTC. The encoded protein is CASRPGQGATQYF.

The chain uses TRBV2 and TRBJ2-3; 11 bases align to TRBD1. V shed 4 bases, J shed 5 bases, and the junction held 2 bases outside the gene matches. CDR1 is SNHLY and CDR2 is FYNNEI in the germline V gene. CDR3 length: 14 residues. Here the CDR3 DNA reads TGTGCCAGCAGTGGGACAGGGGGCGGAGATACGCAGTATTTT. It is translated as CASSGTGGGDTQYF.

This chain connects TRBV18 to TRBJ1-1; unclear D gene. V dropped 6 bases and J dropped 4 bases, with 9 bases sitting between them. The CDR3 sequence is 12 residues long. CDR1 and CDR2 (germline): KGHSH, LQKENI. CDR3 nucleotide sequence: TGTGCCAGCTCGCCGACAAGCACTGAAGCTTTCTTT. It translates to CASSPTSTEAFF.

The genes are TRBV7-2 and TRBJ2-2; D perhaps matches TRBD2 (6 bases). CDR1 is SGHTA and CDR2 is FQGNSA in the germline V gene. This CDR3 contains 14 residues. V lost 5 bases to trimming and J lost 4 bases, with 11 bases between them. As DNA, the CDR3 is TGTGCCAGCAGCCTAGGACTATCCACCGGGGAGCTGTTTTTT. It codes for CASSLGLSTGELFF.

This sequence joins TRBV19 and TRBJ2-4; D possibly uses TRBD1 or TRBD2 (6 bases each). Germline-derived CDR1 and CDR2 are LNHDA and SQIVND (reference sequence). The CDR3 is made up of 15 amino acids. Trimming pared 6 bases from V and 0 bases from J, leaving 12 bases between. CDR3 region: CASSGRGGAKNIQYF. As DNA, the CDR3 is TGTGCCAGTAGCGGCAGGGGAGGAGCCAAAAACATTCAGTACTTC.